This T cell receptor beta chain appears in the sequencing data of a study of blood T cell repertoires in COVID-19. The table came from immunoSEQ multiplex PCR; TCRdb's copy has only in-frame clones and leaves some out. The repertoire includes about 75,000 clones, approximately 86% of them detected once, and 6% to 6.5% sits in the top ten. The germline CDR1 and CDR2 sequences are SGHTA and FQGNSA. V was pared by 2 bases and J by 0 bases, with 8 bases between. The CDR3 has 15 residues. Followed longitudinally, the Seattle patients had been enrolled during active infection. The receptor comes from a man older than 75 with COVID-19, enrolled during active disease. The sequenced sample was peripheral blood. The chain carries TRBV7-2 and TRBJ1-5, with D hard to call. In DNA form, the CDR3 reads TGTGCCAGCAGCTTACGTCAGGCTAGCAATCAGCCCCAGCATTTT. As protein: CASSLRQASNQPQHF.